This T cell receptor beta chain was identified in a study of cytomegalovirus exposure and HLA in healthy donors. Background on the study: Earlier findings included approximately 120 million unique TCR beta sequences obtained from about 180 million T cells.

Study results and caveats: Later analysis identified several of the most significant clusters that appeared linked to common viral pathogens. V- and J-gene trimming in TCR beta was tied to a missense DCLRE1C variant by an analysis performed later.

The V gene's germline CDR1 is MNHEY and CDR2 SMNVEV (reference sequence). The V and J ends lost 5 bases and 0 bases, in that order; junction bases with no gene match: 4. The CDR3 has 14 amino acids. About this clone: What it recognizes is unknown.

PCR involved 60 Vbeta and 13 Jbeta primers. Study processing details: In a later analysis, the count reached some 73 million unique TCR beta chains, with approximately 10 million shared. Sequenced by immunoSEQ multiplex PCR; TCRdb stores in-frame clones only, minus some. The DNA was the basis for D and trimming; V, J and clone size are from that table. This table has approximately 130,000 clones, roughly four fifths appearing once. The V gene is TRBV27, the J gene TRBJ2-7; TRBD1 matches 7 bases. The TCR sequence derives from a woman between 45 and 65 years old in good health and CMV-seronegative. Sequences were obtained from PBMCs. The chain's CDR3 is CASSPGQRSYEQYF. CDR3 bases: TGTGCCAGCAGTCCGGGACAGCGCTCCTACGAGCAGTACTTC.